A single sample gave rise to the 27 T cell receptor beta chains below, sequenced in a study of graft-versus-host responses after intestinal transplantation. The data were produced by immunoSEQ multiplex PCR, yet TCRdb's version contains in-frame clones alone and is incomplete. The table lists 110,000 to 150,000 clones, 85% to 95% of them singletons. These receptors' targets are unknown. This material consisted of unstimulated CD4+ T cells sorted from spleen or lymph node cells, taken before intestinal transplant. Receptors were obtained from a human donor who received an intestinal transplant.

The chain joins TRBV19 to TRBJ2-7; either TRBD1 or TRBD2 may fit D (6 bases each). The germline CDR1 and CDR2 sequences are LNHDA and SQIVND (reference sequence). CDR3 size: 13 residues. V was shortened by 3 bases and J by 9 bases, with 15 bases between the two germline ends. The CDR3 DNA is TGTGCCAGTAGTATCGACAGGTTCGGGGGGCAGTACTTC. Amino acid sequence: CASSIDRFGGQYF. The complete variable domain, with remaining parts taken from reference TRBV19 and TRBJ2-7, reads DGGITQSPKYLFRKEGQNVTLSCEQNLNHDAMYWYRQDPGQGLRLIYYSQIVNDFQKGDIAEGYSVSREKKESFPLTVTSAQKNPTAFYLCASSIDRFGGQYFGPGTRLTVT.

About this clone: The identical CDR3 is also encoded by other nucleotide sequences in the sample. V usage is TRBV6-5 and J usage is TRBJ1-2; the match to TRBD1 covers 9 bases. With V trimmed by 5 bases and J by 5 bases, 3 bases remained unmatched. Looked up from germline, CDR1 is MNHEY and CDR2 is SVGAGI. The CDR3 is made up of 13 amino acids. CDR3 amino acids: CASSEQGAYGYTF. The CDR3 DNA is TGTGCCAGCAGTGAACAGGGGGCGTATGGCTACACCTTC.

This rearrangement joins TRBV19 to TRBJ2-7; D remains ambiguous. CDR3 size: 14 residues. CDR1 LNHDA and CDR2 SQIVND come from the germline V gene (reference sequence). Deletions cut 0 bases from V and 2 bases from J, with 8 bases between. CDR3 sequence (DNA): TGTGCCAGTAGTATAGAAGGGCGGACCTACGAGCAGTACTTC. Its translation: CASSIEGRTYEQYF.

The chain employs TRBV7-6 and TRBJ2-1; 11 positions agree with TRBD2. The CDR3 is 16 residues long. With 1 base clipped from V and 8 bases from J, the junction kept 7 bases outside the gene matches. Germline loops: CDR1 SGHVS, CDR2 FNYEAQ. The CDR3 bases are TGTGCCAGCAGCTTAGTAGGTACTAGCGGGAGTCATGAGCAGTTCTTC. Translating it yields CASSLVGTSGSHEQFF.

The gene calls are TRBV30 and TRBJ2-1; D gene unclear. Between the trimmed V and J ends, which lost 8 bases and 6 bases, there was a span of 14 bases. Germline-derived CDR1 and CDR2 are GTSNPN and SVGIG (reference sequence). This CDR3 comprises 12 residues. In DNA form, the CDR3 reads TGTGCCCACGGCTGGGGTCCCAATGAGCAGTTCTTC. This gives the protein CAHGWGPNEQFF.

This chain connects TRBV4-1 to TRBJ2-1; TRBD2 agrees at 15 bases. CDR1 and CDR2 (germline): MGHRA, YSYEKL. The CDR3 is made up of 19 amino acids. J gave up 6 bases and V 0 bases, and 9 bases lay outside the gene matches. The CDR3, as DNA: TGCGCCAGCAGCCAAGATCGGACTAGCGGGAGGGCCAAGTCCAATGAGCAGTTCTTC. As protein: CASSQDRTSGRAKSNEQFF.

This chain joins TRBV28 and TRBJ2-7, with D hard to call. The V end lost 4 bases, the J end lost 0 bases, and 10 bases lay between the germline ends. This CDR3 spans 14 amino acids. Germline loops: CDR1 MDHEN, CDR2 SYDVKM. CDR3 DNA: TGTGCCAGCAGTTCACGGCCCCTCTCCTACGAGCAGTACTTC. Translated, it gives CASSSRPLSYEQYF.

The chain joins TRBV28 to TRBJ2-7, with D unresolved. The germline CDR1 and CDR2 sequences are MDHEN and SYDVKM. V was cut by 3 bases and J by 2 bases, with 5 bases left in between. The CDR3 covers 12 residues. This CDR3 is CASSLNPYEQYF. The CDR3 bases are TGTGCCAGCAGTTTGAATCCCTACGAGCAGTACTTC.

This clone has only one observation. The chain combines TRBV19 with TRBJ1-5; D is unclear. Trimming shortened V by 7 bases and J by 0 bases, and 13 bases separated the two germline ends. Germline V CDR1 and CDR2: LNHDA, SQIVND (reference sequence). The CDR3 totals 15 residues. The CDR3 spells CASTLGLYSNQPQHF. The CDR3 DNA reads TGTGCCAGTACCCTTGGACTTTATAGCAATCAGCCCCAGCATTTT.

A remark on this clone: The junction departs from germline at one end; a sequencing error may be responsible. The chain is built from TRBV20-1 and TRBJ1-5; no clear D. The V gene's germline CDR1 is DFQATT and CDR2 SNEGSKA (reference sequence). This CDR3 has 11 residues. DNA for the CDR3: TGCAGTGTATCACAGCCGGATCGTGATTTTTTT. Protein product: CSVSQPDRDFF.

This clone showed up just once. The germline gene is not matched at one end of the junction; a read error may be the cause. V usage is TRBV7-9 and J usage is TRBJ2-7, with 11 bases matching TRBD2. CDR1 is SEHNR and CDR2 is FQNEAQ in the germline V gene (reference sequence). The CDR3 loop spans 14 amino acids. CDR3 region: CASSIAGGPWEQYF. The DNA of the CDR3 is TGTGCCAGCAGCATAGCGGGAGGGCCTTGGGAGCAGTACTTC.

V is TRBV11-3 and J is TRBJ2-2; D call uncertain. The CDR3 runs to 14 residues. The V end lost 3 bases, the J end lost 3 bases, and 8 bases lay between the germline ends. Germline V lookup: CDR1 SGHNT, CDR2 YENEEA. This CDR3 is CASSLNTYTGELFF. The DNA for the CDR3 is TGTGCCAGCAGCTTGAATACATACACCGGGGAGCTGTTTTTT.

The sample holds one count of this clone. The chain has TRBV6-5 and TRBJ2-7; D is perhaps TRBD2 (6 bases). Germline V gene lookup returns CDR1 MNHEY and CDR2 SVGAGI. Trimming took off 2 bases at V and 6 bases at J, with 11 bases between the two ends. This CDR3 comprises 13 residues. In DNA, the CDR3 is TGTGCCAGCAGTTACGCACTAGCCGGCGAGCAGTACTTC. This codes for CASSYALAGEQYF.

The chain combines TRBV5-1 with TRBJ1-1; D might be TRBD1 (5 bases). Germline assignment: CDR1 SGHRS and CDR2 YFSETQ. The germline V and J ends were trimmed by 4 bases and 1 base, with 20 bases remaining between them. The CDR3 sequence is 17 residues long. The DNA for the CDR3 is TGCGCCAGCAGCCAGGGACCGGTGGGGACCTCGAACACTGAAGCTTTCTTT. It codes for CASSQGPVGTSNTEAFF.

This clone was picked up a small number of times. J is TRBJ1-6 and V is TRBV7-2; weak D call: TRBD1 (5 bases). From germline, CDR1 is SGHTA and CDR2 FQGNSA. The V end lost 5 bases, the J end lost 7 bases, and 15 bases lay between the germline ends. CDR3 length: 15 residues. Here the CDR3 DNA reads TGTGCCAGCAGCGCGGGGACGATGGGGAATTCACCCCTCCACTTT. Translating it yields CASSAGTMGNSPLHF.

The CDR3 sequence is CASSTAGPSGNTIYF. CDR3 in DNA: TGTGCCAGCAGCACCGCAGGGCCCTCTGGAAACACCATATATTTT. This chain joins TRBV5-4 and TRBJ1-3; maybe TRBD1 (5 bases). CDR1 is SGHNT and CDR2 is YYREEE in the germline V gene (reference sequence). Trimming removed 4 bases from V and 0 bases from J, with 11 bases in between. CDR3 length equals 15 residues.

This clone has just a few counts. V usage is TRBV21-1 and J usage is TRBJ2-1. TRBV21-1 is a documented pseudogene. CDR3 size: 15 residues. For the CDR3, the DNA is TGTGCCAGCAGCAAAGTATCACAACTTAACAATGAGCAGTTCTTC. It translates to CASSKVSQLNNEQFF.

This sequence joins TRBV5-1 and TRBJ1-1, with D perhaps matching TRBD1 (5 bases). The germline gives CDR1 SGHRS, CDR2 YFSETQ. Trimming removed 2 bases from V and 2 bases from J, with 13 bases in between. CDR3 length equals 15 residues. CDR3 DNA: TGCGCCAGCAGCTTAGTTCCCGGACAAAACACTGAAGCTTTCTTT. It translates to CASSLVPGQNTEAFF.

This sequence joins TRBV6-5 and TRBJ2-1, with 10 bases matching TRBD2. Germline assignment: CDR1 MNHEY and CDR2 SVGAGI. V shed 5 bases and J 3 bases; nucleotides not matched to a gene: 4. This CDR3 region has 15 residues. In DNA form, the CDR3 reads TGTGCCAGCAGTCCAAGGACTAGCGGCTACAATGAGCAGTTCTTC. It yields the protein CASSPRTSGYNEQFF.

A word on this clone: Other DNA variants within this sample encode the same CDR3. The chain employs TRBV20-1 and TRBJ2-7; D remains unclear. Germline V lookup: CDR1 DFQATT, CDR2 SNEGSKA (reference sequence). V lost 5 bases to trimming and J lost 3 bases, with 5 bases between them. The CDR3 totals 10 residues. CDR3 sequence (DNA): TGCAGTGCTCTCAACTACGAGCAGTACTTC. It codes for CSALNYEQYF.

The rearrangement uses TRBV27 and TRBJ2-1; D not resolved. Per the germline V gene, CDR1 is MNHEY and CDR2 is SMNVEV (reference sequence). Trimming took 6 bases from V and 0 from J, leaving 9 bases between them. CDR3 length: 14 residues. CDR3 loop: CASRRRTSYNEQFF. The CDR3 DNA reads TGTGCCAGCAGACGCCGGACCTCCTACAATGAGCAGTTCTTC.

This chain connects TRBV4-1 to TRBJ2-5, with D maybe TRBD2 (5 bases). Near its end, the DNA agrees better with TRBJ2-7, so the J call may be wrong. Germline V lookup: CDR1 MGHRA, CDR2 YSYEKL. The CDR3 loop spans 16 amino acids. CDR3 DNA: TGCGCCAGCAGCCTCACGGACTCGATCAACTCCTACGAGCAGTACTTC. It encodes CASSLTDSINSYEQYF.

The chain employs TRBV5-1 and TRBJ2-3; possible D gene TRBD2, 6 bases. The germline CDR1 and CDR2 sequences are SGHRS and YFSETQ. CDR3 length: 17 amino acids. The germline V and J ends were trimmed by 0 bases and 5 bases, with 19 bases remaining between them. The CDR3 sequence is CASSLGASVRVGDTQYF. In nucleotides, the CDR3 is TGCGCCAGCAGCTTGGGGGCTAGCGTGCGAGTTGGAGATACGCAGTATTTT.

The table lists this clone with a count of one. The CDR3, as DNA: TGTGCCAGCAGTTACTCGACAGGGAGAACTTCCTACGAGCAGTACTTC. Amino acids: CASSYSTGRTSYEQYF. The chain is built from TRBV6-5 and TRBJ2-7; 7 bases align to TRBD1. In germline, CDR1 is MNHEY, CDR2 SVGAGI. This CDR3 is built from 16 residues. With V trimmed by 0 bases and J by 1 base, 6 bases remained unmatched.

This chain links TRBV6-5 with TRBJ1-5; D remains ambiguous. Trimming cost V 5 bases and J 7 bases, with 12 bases left between them. This CDR3 has 13 amino acids. The V gene's germline CDR1 is MNHEY and CDR2 SVGAGI. CDR3 protein: CASSPSWVQPQHF. For the CDR3, the DNA is TGTGCCAGCAGTCCCTCTTGGGTGCAGCCCCAGCATTTT.

The rearrangement uses TRBV28 and TRBJ1-1; D is perhaps TRBD1 (5 bases). The length of the CDR3 is 15 residues. In germline, CDR1 is MDHEN, CDR2 SYDVKM. The V gene lost 6 bases and the J gene lost 4 bases, with 18 bases spanning the gap. Here the CDR3 reads CASSPAGGMGTEAFF. DNA for the CDR3: TGTGCCAGCAGCCCCGCCGGGGGTATGGGCACTGAAGCTTTCTTT. Using reference TRBV28 and TRBJ1-1 for the parts outside the CDR3, the full variable domain is DVKVTQSSRYLVKRTGEKVFLECVQDMDHENMFWYRQDPGLGLRLIYFSYDVKMKEKGDIPEGYSVSREKKERFSLILESASTNQTSMYLCASSPAGGMGTEAFFGQGTRLTVV.

This chain uses TRBV10-2 with TRBJ1-1, with D tentatively TRBD1 (5 bases). Per germline, CDR1 WSHSY and CDR2 SAAADI. V lost 3 bases and J 5 bases, leaving 13 bases between the germline ends. This CDR3 is built from 14 residues. As DNA, the CDR3 is TGCGCCAGCAGTGAAAAAGGGGCGCAGACTGAAGCTTTCTTT. It yields the protein CASSEKGAQTEAFF.